This T cell receptor (beta chain) was documented in a study of glioma-infiltrating T cells after dendritic cell vaccination. Study outcomes and limitations: The cohort had few patients with full blood and tumor sets. Survival was not directly related to TCR clonality in these patients.

V was cut by 7 bases and J by 7 bases, with 16 bases left in between. CDR1 and CDR2 from the germline V gene are MNHEY and SVGAGI. There are 13 residues in the CDR3. A note on this clone: Its antigen is unidentified.

Primers: 60 V beta forward and 13 J beta reverse. The assay was immunoSEQ multiplex PCR, and TCRdb's table has in-frame clones only and misses some. The sample yields under 130,000 clones, roughly 76% seen once. The material was blood, obtained before dendritic cell vaccination. The V and J genes are TRBV6-5 and TRBJ1-2; a weak D match, TRBD1 (6 bases). This clonotype was obtained from a human donor with glioblastoma. CDR3 nucleotides: TGTGCCAGCACCGGGACAACTATGTTTGGCTACACCTTC. The encoded protein is CASTGTTMFGYTF.